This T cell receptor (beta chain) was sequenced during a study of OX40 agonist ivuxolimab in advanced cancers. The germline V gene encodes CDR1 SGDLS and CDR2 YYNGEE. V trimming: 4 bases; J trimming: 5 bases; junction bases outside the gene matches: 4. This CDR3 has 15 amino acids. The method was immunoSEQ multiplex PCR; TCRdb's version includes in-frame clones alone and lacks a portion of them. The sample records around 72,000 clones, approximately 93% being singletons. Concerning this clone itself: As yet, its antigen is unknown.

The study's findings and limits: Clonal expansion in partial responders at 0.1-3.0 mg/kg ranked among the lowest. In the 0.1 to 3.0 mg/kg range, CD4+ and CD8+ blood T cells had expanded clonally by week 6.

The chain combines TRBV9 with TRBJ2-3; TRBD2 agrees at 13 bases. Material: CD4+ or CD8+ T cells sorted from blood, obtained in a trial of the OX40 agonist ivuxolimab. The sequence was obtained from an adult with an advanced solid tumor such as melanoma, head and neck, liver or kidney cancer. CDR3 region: CASSTSGRAGDTQYF. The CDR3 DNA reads TGTGCCAGCAGCACTAGCGGGAGGGCCGGAGATACGCAGTATTTT.